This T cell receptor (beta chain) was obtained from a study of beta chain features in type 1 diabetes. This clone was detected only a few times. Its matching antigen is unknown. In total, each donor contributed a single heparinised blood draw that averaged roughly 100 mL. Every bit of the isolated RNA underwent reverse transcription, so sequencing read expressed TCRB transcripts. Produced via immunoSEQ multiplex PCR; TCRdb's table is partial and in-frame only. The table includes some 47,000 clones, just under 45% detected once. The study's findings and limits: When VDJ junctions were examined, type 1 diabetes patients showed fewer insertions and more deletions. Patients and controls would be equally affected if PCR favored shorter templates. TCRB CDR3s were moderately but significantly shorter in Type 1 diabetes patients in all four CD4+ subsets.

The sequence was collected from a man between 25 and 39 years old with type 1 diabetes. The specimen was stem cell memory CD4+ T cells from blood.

The CDR3, as DNA: TGTGCCAGCAGCTTCTTTCGGGTGTGGGACACCGGGGAGCTGTTTTTT. This encodes CASSFFRVWDTGELFF. The chain joins TRBV5-6 to TRBJ2-2; D gene ambiguous. Trimming took off 2 bases at V and 3 bases at J, with 14 bases between the two ends. The CDR3 sequence is 16 residues long. CDR1 is SGHDT, CDR2 YYEEEE, per germline.